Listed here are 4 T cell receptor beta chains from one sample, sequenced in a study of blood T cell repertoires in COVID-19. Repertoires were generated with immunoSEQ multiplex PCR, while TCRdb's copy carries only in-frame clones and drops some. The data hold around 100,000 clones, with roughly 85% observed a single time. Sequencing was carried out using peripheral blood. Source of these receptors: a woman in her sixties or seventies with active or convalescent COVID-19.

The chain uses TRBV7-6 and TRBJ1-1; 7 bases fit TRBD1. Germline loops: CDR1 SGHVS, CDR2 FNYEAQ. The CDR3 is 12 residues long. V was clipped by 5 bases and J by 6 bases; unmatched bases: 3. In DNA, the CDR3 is TGTGCCAGCAGCCCACAGGGGTCTGAAGCTTTCTTT. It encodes CASSPQGSEAFF.

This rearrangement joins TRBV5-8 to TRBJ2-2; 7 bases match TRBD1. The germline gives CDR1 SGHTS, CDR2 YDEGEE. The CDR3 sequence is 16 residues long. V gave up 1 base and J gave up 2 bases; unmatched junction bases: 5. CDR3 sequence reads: CASSLLGGANTGELFF. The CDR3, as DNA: TGTGCCAGCAGCTTGTTAGGGGGCGCAAACACCGGGGAGCTGTTTTTT.

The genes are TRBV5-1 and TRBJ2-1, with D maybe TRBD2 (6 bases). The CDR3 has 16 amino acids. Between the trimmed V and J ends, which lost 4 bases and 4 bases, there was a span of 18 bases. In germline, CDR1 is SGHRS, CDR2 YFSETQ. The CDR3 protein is CASSPLLASTYNEQFF. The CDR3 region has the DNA TGCGCCAGCAGCCCCCTCCTAGCGTCCACATACAATGAGCAGTTCTTC.

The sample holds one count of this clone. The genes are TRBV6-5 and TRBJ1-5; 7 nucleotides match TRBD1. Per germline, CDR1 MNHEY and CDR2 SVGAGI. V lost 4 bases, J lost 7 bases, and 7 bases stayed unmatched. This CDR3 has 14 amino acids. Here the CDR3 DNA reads TGTGCCAGCAGTTTTGACAGGGCCGGGCAGCCCCAGCATTTT. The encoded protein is CASSFDRAGQPQHF.